This TCR beta chain derives from a study of OX40 agonist ivuxolimab in advanced cancers. Study at large: Enrolled patients in dose escalation had cancers that were hepatocellular carcinoma, melanoma, renal cell or head and neck cancer. Overall study results and limits: More expanded clones were found, on average, in CD8+ than in CD4+ T cells.

As regards this clone: Its target is unknown.

Repertoires were generated with immunoSEQ multiplex PCR, while TCRdb's copy carries only in-frame clones and drops some. Of approximately 59,000 clones in the sample, around four fifths are singletons; the top ten hold around 4%. Germline V lookup: CDR1 MNHEY, CDR2 SMNVEV (reference sequence). The CDR3 is 12 amino acids. The V and J ends lost 3 bases and 3 bases respectively, with 6 bases between them. The chain uses TRBV27 and TRBJ2-7; D is possibly TRBD2 (5 bases). The sequences come from CD4+ or CD8+ T cells sorted from blood, collected in a trial of the OX40 agonist ivuxolimab. The TCR was taken from an adult with an advanced solid tumor such as melanoma, head and neck, liver or kidney cancer. The CDR3 is CASSLAGYEQYF. The CDR3 DNA sequence: TGTGCCAGCAGTTTGGCGGGCTACGAGCAGTACTTC.